Following are 2 T cell receptor beta chains from one sample sequenced in a study of T cell responses to AZD1222 COVID-19 vaccine. Method: immunoSEQ multiplex PCR; TCRdb's copy keeps in-frame clones and lacks some. The repertoire consists of roughly 160,000 clones, with around 90% occurring once and the leading ten covering around 4.4%. This sample comprised peripheral blood, obtained on day 0 of MenACWY control vaccination. These receptors originate from an adult in good health.

The V call is TRBV6-2 or TRBV6-3, the J call TRBJ1-2; D unresolved. Germline CDR1 MNHEY, CDR2 SVGEGT. V gave up 2 bases and J gave up 6 bases, with 13 bases separating them. This CDR3 has 14 residues. CDR3: CASSYLRGNNGYTF. DNA for the CDR3: TGTGCCAGCAGTTACCTTCGGGGTAATAATGGCTACACCTTC.

The chain links TRBV24-1 to TRBJ2-1, with D perhaps assigned TRBD1 or TRBD2 (5 bases each). This CDR3 contains 16 residues. Germline V gives CDR1 KGHDR, CDR2 SFDVKD. Trimming shortened V by 2 bases and J by 5 bases, and 15 bases separated the two germline ends. The CDR3 protein is CATSDYGGDPNNEQFF. The CDR3 DNA reads as TGTGCCACCAGTGATTATGGGGGAGACCCTAACAATGAGCAGTTCTTC.